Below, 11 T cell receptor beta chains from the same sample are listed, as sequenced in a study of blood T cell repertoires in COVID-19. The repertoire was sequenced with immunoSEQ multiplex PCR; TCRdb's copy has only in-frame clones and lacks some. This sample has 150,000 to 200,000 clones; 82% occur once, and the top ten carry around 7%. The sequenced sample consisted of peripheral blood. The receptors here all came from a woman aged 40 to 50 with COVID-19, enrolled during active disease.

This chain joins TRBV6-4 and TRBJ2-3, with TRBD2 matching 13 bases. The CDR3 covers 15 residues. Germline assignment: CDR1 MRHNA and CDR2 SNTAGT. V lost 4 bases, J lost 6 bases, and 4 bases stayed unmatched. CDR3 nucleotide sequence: TGTGCCAGCAGTGGGACTAGCGGGAGTTCCGATACGCAGTATTTT. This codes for CASSGTSGSSDTQYF.

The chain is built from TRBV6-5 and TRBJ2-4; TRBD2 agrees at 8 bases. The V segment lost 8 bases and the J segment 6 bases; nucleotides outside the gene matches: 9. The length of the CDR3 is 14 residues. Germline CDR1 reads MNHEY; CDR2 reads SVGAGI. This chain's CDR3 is CASGEGLVVNIQYF. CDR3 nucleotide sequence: TGTGCCAGCGGGGAGGGACTAGTCGTAAACATTCAGTACTTC.

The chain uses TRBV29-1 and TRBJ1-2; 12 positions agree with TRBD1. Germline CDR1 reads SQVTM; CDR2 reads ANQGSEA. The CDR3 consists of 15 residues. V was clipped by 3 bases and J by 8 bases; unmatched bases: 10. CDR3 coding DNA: TGCAGCGTTGAGCTTCCGGGACAGGGGGCGAAGGGCTACACCTTC. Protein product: CSVELPGQGAKGYTF.

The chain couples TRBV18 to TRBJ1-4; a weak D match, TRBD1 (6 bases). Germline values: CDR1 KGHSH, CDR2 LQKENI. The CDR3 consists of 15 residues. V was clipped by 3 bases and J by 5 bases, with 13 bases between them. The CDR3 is CASSPKTGPNEKLFF. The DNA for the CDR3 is TGTGCCAGCTCACCTAAGACAGGACCAAATGAAAAACTGTTTTTT.

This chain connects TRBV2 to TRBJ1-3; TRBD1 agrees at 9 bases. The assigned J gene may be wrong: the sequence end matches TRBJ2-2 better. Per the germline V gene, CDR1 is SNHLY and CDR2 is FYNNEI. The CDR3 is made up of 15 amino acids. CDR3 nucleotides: TGTGCCAGCAGTTACCGGGACAGGGTTGCCGGGGAGCTGTTTTTT. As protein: CASSYRDRVAGELFF.

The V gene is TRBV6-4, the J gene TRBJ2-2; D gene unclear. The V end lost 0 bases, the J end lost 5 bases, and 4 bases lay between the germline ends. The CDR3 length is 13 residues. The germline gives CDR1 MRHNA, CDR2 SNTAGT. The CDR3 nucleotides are TGTGCCAGCAGTGACTCCGGGACCGGGGAGCTGTTTTTT. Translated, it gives CASSDSGTGELFF.

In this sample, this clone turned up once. The DNA of the CDR3 is TGTGCCAGCAGCTTAGCTAGCGGGAGCTCCTACGAGCAGTACTTC. Translation: CASSLASGSSYEQYF. The chain carries TRBV5-4 and TRBJ2-7, with 10 bases fitting TRBD2. After removal of 2 bases from V and 0 bases from J, the junction contained 2 bases not matched to a gene. The CDR3 is 15 residues long. The germline V gene has CDR1 SGHNT and CDR2 YYREEE (reference sequence).

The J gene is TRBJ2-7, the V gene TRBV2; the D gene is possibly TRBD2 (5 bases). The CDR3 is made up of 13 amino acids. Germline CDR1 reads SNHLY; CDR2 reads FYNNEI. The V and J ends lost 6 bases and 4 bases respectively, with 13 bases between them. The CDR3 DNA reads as TGTGCCAGCAGGATTGGGCTAGCATACGAGCAGTACTTC. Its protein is CASRIGLAYEQYF.

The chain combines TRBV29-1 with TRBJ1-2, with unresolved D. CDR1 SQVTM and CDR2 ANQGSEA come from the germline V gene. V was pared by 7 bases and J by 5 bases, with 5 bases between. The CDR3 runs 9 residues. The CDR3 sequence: CSAGYGYTF. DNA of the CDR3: TGCAGCGCCGGGTATGGCTACACCTTC.

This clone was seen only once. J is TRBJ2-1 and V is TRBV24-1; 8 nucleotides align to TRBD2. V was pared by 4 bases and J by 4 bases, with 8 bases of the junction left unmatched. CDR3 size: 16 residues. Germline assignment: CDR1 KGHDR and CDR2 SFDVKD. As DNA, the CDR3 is TGTGCCACCAGTGACCCCACTAGCGGCAATTACAATGAGCAGTTCTTC. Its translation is CATSDPTSGNYNEQFF.

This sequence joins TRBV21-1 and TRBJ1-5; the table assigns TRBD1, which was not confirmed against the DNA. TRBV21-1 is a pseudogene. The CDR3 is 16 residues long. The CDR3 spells CASSTEQARGNQPQHF. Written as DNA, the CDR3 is TGTGCCAGCAGCACTGAACAGGCTCGGGGCAATCAGCCCCAGCATTTT.